This T cell receptor (beta chain) is drawn from a study of post-analysis software for immune sequencing data. As for the study in general: The cohort encompassed relapsing-remitting, secondary progressive and progressive-relapsing multiple sclerosis disease courses. Findings of the study overall: Multiple sclerosis patients showed significantly lower normalized Chao1 diversity than controls did. When the samples were clustered directly with F measure, those that had been prepared in the same batch showed strong co-clustering. Compared with controls, patients had more of five TRBV segments, including TRBV5-6, TRBV5-1 and TRBV20-1.

Presence of unique molecular identifiers characterized the TCR beta cDNA libraries. Out of roughly 1 to 11 million T cells, a few hundred thousand cDNA molecules were generated. A single record per CDR3 protein comes from TCRdb applying MiXCR to the PCR reads. This repertoire shows roughly 400,000 distinct CDR3 sequences, 30% to 40% found once; its top ten account for less than 10%. Points on this clonotype: Its antigen is not known.

Trimming took 4 bases from V and 3 from J, leaving 12 bases between them. This CDR3 spans 14 amino acids. Germline lookup yields CDR1 SGHKS and CDR2 YYEKEE (reference sequence). This chain links TRBV5-5 with TRBJ2-3; possibly TRBD1 for D (6 bases). This sequence was found in a girl between 2 and 10 years old with multiple sclerosis. Sequencing input: blood. CDR3 sequence (DNA): TGTGCCAGCAGCCTTTCCCAGGGGACAGATACGCAGTATTTT. This encodes CASSLSQGTDTQYF.